This T cell receptor (beta chain) was obtained from a study of shared clonotypes between healthy human individuals. Study-level points and caveats: The sole specimen, blood, was sampled, and tissue repertoires likely differ. A reduction in generation probabilities was seen for non-shared clonotypes relative to those shared by all four donors. Clonotype sharing across several donors was observed for around 4.8% of naive CD4 clonotypes.

V was shortened by 4 bases and J by 1 base, with 13 bases between the two germline ends. CDR3 size: 14 residues. CDR1 and CDR2 from the germline V gene are SQVTM and ANQGSEA. Sequencing used immunoSEQ multiplex PCR; TCRdb keeps in-frame clones, though not all of them. Here the sample spans some 2,500,000 clones, under 95% being singletons. Note on this clone: The antigen is not known.

This receptor was obtained from a man aged 18 to 30 in good health. Some clones in this sample may be carry-over from other donors' samples. The V and J genes are TRBV29-1 and TRBJ1-1; D unresolved. The sequenced sample was naive CD4+ T cells from PBMCs. The subset is: CD45RA+ positively selected. The CDR3 DNA follows: TGCAGCGTTGTACCGGATACAGCGAACACTGAAGCTTTCTTT. Its translation is CSVVPDTANTEAFF.